This note documents a single T cell receptor (beta chain) sequence. These data come from a study of identical twins. TCRdb analysed the 5' RACE reads with MiXCR anew, one entry per CDR3 protein. This sample has 350,000 to 400,000 distinct CDR3 sequences, with roughly 9% found just once. CDR3 size: 14 residues. V was trimmed by 2 bases and J by 0 bases, leaving 8 bases between them. The germline V gene encodes CDR1 SGHVS and CDR2 FQNEAQ. This clonotype was obtained from a woman aged 45-59 years in good health. The chain employs TRBV7-8 and TRBJ2-7; D gene ambiguous. The sequencing sample was made of naive T cells sorted from blood. The DNA for the CDR3 is TGTGCCAGCAGCTTATTAGGGTTCTCCTACGAGCAGTACTTC. This codes for CASSLLGFSYEQYF.